The clone carrying this TCR beta chain was detected only a few times. Unique molecular identifiers tagged individual cDNA molecules. TCRdb reanalysed the 5' RACE reads using MiXCR and keeps one entry per CDR3 protein. Of approximately 76,000 distinct CDR3 sequences listed, 11% are singletons. V lost 8 bases, J lost 4 bases, and 25 bases lay in between. The CDR3 covers 17 residues. CDR1 is MNHNS and CDR2 is SASEGT in the germline V gene. This sample stems from a study of early T cells in non-severe SARS-CoV-2 infection. Study-level background: Investigators sequenced bulk RNA drawn from unsorted whole blood, and chains remained unpaired.

The genes are TRBV6-1 and TRBJ2-3; D is possibly TRBD1 or TRBD2 (5 bases each). The source material was whole blood. This receptor was taken from an adult who was a healthcare worker with PCR-confirmed SARS-CoV-2 infection or an uninfected control (not recorded which). The CDR3 bases are TGTGCCAGCTTCCCCCCCCTAGGCAGGGACGAAGCAGATACGCAGTATTTT. Protein sequence: CASFPPLGRDEADTQYF.